This T cell receptor beta chain was retrieved from a study of cytomegalovirus exposure and HLA in healthy donors. This clone showed up just a few times. Both 60 Vbeta primers and 13 Jbeta primers went into the PCR. The table came from immunoSEQ multiplex PCR; TCRdb's copy has only in-frame clones and leaves some out. Here the sample spans 90,000 to 120,000 clones, roughly 78% being singletons. Germline V gene data show CDR1 as SGHRS and CDR2 as YFSETQ. The CDR3 length is 16 residues. Trimming took 4 bases from V and 4 from J; bases not matched to a gene: 9. This sequence originates from a woman in her forties in good health and CMV-seronegative. Material for sequencing was PBMCs. This rearrangement joins TRBV5-1 to TRBJ2-2; 8 nucleotides line up with TRBD1. The CDR3 bases are TGCGCCAGCAGCCTCGGACAGGGATCCCCCACCGGGGAGCTGTTTTTT. The encoded protein is CASSLGQGSPTGELFF.